The clone carrying this T cell receptor beta chain was detected only a few times. Antigen: not known. The germline V gene has CDR1 MDHEN and CDR2 SYDVKM. The CDR3 length is 15 residues. These data are taken from a study of blood T cells in healthy people across ages. Next came a second PCR, run for about 7 to 11 cycles, which used a sample-barcoded 5' primer along with a J-beta primer mix. TCRdb processed the 5' RACE reads anew with MiXCR; each CDR3 protein has one entry. Of 1,500,000 or so distinct CDR3 sequences listed, 59% are singletons. The study recruited healthy Caucasian donors from Russia who were aged about 6 to 100. Extraction yielded at least 6 micrograms of total RNA per sample. Overall study results and limits: Relative to aged donors, long-lived donors carried more naive CD4+ cells and displayed higher diversity. While age rose, TCR beta diversity per million T cells dropped in a roughly linear way.

The chain uses TRBV28 and TRBJ2-7; D is perhaps TRBD2 (6 bases). The J call may be mistaken, given a closer DNA end match to TRBJ2-5. What was sequenced was blood. The TCR originated in a man between 18 and 29 years old in good health. The CDR3 bases are TGTGCCAGCAGTTTCGAGGGCGGGAACCAAGAGACCCAGTACTTC. Translated, it gives CASSFEGGNQETQYF.